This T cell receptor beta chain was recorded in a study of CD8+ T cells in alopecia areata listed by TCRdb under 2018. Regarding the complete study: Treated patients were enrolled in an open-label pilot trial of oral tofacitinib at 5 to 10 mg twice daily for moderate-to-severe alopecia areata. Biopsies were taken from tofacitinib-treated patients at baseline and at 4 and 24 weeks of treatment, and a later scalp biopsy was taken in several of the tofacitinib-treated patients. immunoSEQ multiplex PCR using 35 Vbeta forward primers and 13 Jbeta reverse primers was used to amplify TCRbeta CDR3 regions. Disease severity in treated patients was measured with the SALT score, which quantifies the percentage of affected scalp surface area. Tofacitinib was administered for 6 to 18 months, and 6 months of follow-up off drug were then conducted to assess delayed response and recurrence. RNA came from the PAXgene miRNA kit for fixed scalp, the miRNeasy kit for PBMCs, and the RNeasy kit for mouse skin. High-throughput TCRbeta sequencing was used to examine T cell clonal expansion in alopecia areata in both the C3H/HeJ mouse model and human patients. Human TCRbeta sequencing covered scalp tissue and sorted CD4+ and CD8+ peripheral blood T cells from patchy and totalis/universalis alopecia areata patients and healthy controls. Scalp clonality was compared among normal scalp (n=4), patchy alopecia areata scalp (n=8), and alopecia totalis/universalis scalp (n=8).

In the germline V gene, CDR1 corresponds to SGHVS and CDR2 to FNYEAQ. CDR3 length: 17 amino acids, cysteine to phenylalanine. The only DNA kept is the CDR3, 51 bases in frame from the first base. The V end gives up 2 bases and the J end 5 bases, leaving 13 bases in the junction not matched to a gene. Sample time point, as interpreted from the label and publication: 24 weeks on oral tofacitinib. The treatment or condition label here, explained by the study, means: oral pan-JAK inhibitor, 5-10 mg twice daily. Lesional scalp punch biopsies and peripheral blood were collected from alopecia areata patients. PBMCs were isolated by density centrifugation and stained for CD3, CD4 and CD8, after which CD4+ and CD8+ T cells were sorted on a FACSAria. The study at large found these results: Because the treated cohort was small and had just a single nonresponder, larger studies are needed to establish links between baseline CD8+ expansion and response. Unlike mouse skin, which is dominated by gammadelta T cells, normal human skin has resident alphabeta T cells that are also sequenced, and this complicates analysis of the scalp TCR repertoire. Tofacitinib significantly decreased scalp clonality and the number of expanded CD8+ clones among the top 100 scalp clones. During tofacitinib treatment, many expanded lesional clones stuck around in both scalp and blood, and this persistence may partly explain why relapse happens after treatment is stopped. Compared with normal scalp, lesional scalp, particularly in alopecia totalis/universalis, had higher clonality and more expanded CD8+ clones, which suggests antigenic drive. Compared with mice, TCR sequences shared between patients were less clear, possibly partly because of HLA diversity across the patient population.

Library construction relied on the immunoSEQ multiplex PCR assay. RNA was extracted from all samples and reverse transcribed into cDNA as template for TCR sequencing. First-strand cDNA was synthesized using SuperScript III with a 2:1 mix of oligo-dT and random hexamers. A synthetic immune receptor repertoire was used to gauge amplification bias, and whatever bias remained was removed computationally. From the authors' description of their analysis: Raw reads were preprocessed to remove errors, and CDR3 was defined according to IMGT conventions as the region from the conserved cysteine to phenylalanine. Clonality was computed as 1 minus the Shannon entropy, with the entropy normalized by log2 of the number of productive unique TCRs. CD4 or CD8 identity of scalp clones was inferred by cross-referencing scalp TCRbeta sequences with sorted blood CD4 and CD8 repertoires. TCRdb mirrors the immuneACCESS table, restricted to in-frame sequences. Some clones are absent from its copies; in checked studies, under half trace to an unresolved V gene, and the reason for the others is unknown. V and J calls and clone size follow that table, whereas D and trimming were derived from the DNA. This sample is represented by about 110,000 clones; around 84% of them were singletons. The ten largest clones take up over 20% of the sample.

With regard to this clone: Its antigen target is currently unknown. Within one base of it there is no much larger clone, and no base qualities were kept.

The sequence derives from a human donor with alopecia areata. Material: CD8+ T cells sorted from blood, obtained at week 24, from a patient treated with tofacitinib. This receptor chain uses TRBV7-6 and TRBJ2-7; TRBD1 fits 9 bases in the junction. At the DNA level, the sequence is TGTGCCAGCAGCTTAACCCGGGACAGGGCCTCTCTAGACGAGCAGTACTTC. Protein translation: CASSLTRDRASLDEQYF.